Sequencing of this T cell receptor beta chain was carried out in a study of T-cell reconstitution after alpha-beta-depleted transplantation in children. Study outcomes and limitations: Some patients owed their high day-60 TCRbeta diversity to surviving recipient T cells and thymic progenitors. Reportedly, alpha-beta T cells present about two months post-transplant originated from several hundred expanded clones of graft origin. A year had passed since transplant, and T-cell counts and diversity by then came mostly from newly produced T cells.

Unique molecular identifiers were built into the TCRbeta library. TCRdb re-called the PCR reads through MiXCR, storing one row per CDR3 protein. The table lists hundreds of thousands of distinct CDR3 sequences, approximately 14% of them singletons. Details on this clonotype: No antigen is known for it.

The sequenced sample was PBMCs, obtained before TCRalphabeta/CD19-depleted stem cell transplant. The origin of this receptor is a girl aged 2-10 years with congenital amegakaryocytic thrombocytopenia, due to receive a stem cell transplant.

The chain's CDR3 is CSASDRDPTGETQYF. The CDR3 nucleotides are TGCAGTGCTAGCGACCGGGACCCCACTGGGGAGACCCAGTACTTC. The chain links TRBV20-1 to TRBJ2-5; possibly TRBD1 or TRBD2 for D (5 bases each). Germline V gene sequence: CDR1 DFQATT, CDR2 SNEGSKA (reference sequence). This CDR3 has 15 residues. The V gene lost 3 bases and the J gene lost 5 bases, with 19 bases spanning the gap.